Listed below are T cell receptor beta chains from one sample, sequenced in a study of blood T cell repertoires in COVID-19. The protocol was immunoSEQ multiplex PCR, while the TCRdb copy is restricted to in-frame clones and leaves out a portion. Found here are approximately 94,000 clones, 70% to 90% of them singletons; the top ten hold 10% to 15%. The sequenced sample was peripheral blood. The receptors here all came from a human donor in a cohort sampled during active COVID-19. CDR3s include the opening cysteine and the closing phenylalanine or tryptophan.

>TRBV2
CASTATGSTEAFF
>TRBV5-1
CASSLDPGGNSPLHF
>TRBV5-8
CASSLVGTSTDTQYF
>TRBV5-1
CASSLGQLSVEQYF
>TRBV7-2
CASSSSTYGYTF
>TRBV6-5
CASSVGLGNTEAFF
>TRBV6-5
CASSYLDRVGEQYF
>TRBV3-1/TRBV3-2
CASSQEGIGTSFSEQYF
>TRBV18
CASSPPSRGEQYF
>TRBV25-1
CAAGTSFYEQYF
>TRBV19
CASSIGSPEETQYF
>TRBV7-2
CASSSGQGERETQYF
>TRBV11-2
CASSLGEGFVDTQYF
>TRBV19
CASSPGQIYEQYF
>TRBV6-5
CASSWGRSSNQPQHF
>TRBV11-2
CASSLARGGADTQYF
>TRBV7-9
CASIPGRTGNTIYF
>TRBV27
CASSLAANNEQFF
>TRBV6-1
CASSEGSGMNTEAFF
>TRBV3-1/TRBV3-2
CASSNRVSNSPLHF
>TRBV27
CASSLSGADGYTF
>TRBV18
CASSQGTGAYEQYF
>TRBV11-2
CASSLTGRGVTEAFF
>TRBV19
CASSVGQGYEQYF
>TRBV7-2
CASSSTGILYGYTF
>TRBV6-2/TRBV6-3
CASSYSPGGLLPDTDTQYF
>TRBV29-1
CSVEDGSYEQYF
>TRBV18
CASSPQGGYGYTF
>TRBV5-1
CASSLGWASSGNTIYF
>TRBV19
CASSIVWSGRDYNEQFF
>TRBV11-3
CASSFRRGGLAANEQFF